This TCR beta chain is from a study of T cells after yellow fever vaccination. Study-level points and caveats: Post-booster samples contained most primary-vaccination clones (approximately 96% CD4, around 88% CD8). The presence of abundant clonotypes contaminating from the bulk population was possible in FACS-sorted repertoires.

One entry per CDR3 protein results from TCRdb running MiXCR on the 5' RACE reads. The repertoire holds 450,000 to 550,000 distinct CDR3 sequences, with 19% as singletons. From germline, CDR1 is SGHVS and CDR2 FQNEAQ. The CDR3 spans 15 residues. A few counts support this clonotype. The antigen is not known. The germline gene is not matched at one end of the junction; a read error may be the cause. The gene calls are TRBV7-8 and TRBJ2-7; TRBD2 matches 11 bases. The receptor was derived from a man aged 25 to 40 who received the YFV17D yellow fever vaccine. This specimen consisted of PBMCs, obtained 15 days after the yellow fever booster vaccination. Here the CDR3 DNA reads TGTGCCAGCAGCTTAGCCCTAGCGGGAGGAGGCGAGCAGCACTTC. Encoded protein: CASSLALAGGGEQHF.